Listed here are 30 T cell receptor beta chains from one sample, sequenced in a study of cytomegalovirus exposure and HLA in healthy donors (dated by TCRdb to 2016 to 2017). Libraries came from the immunoSEQ multiplex PCR assay. The multiplex PCR relied on a mix of 60 forward primers for TCR Vbeta segments and 13 reverse primers for TCR Jbeta segments. TCRdb provides this immuneACCESS table in a form limited to in-frame rearrangements. Some clones are lacking; in checked studies, under half of them reflect an unresolved V gene, and why the rest are absent is not known. The sample table shows roughly 170,000 clones, and about 84% are seen once. The ten largest clonotypes hold under 5% of the sample. Specimen: PBMCs. Receptor source: a man between 18 and 35 years old in good health and CMV-seronegative.

Points on this clone: A junction boundary mismatches the germline segment, possibly from a read error. The chain links TRBV6-1 to TRBJ1-6; D possibly corresponds to TRBD1 (6 bases). Germline V gives CDR1 MNHNS, CDR2 SASEGT. This CDR3 comprises 12 residues. CDR3 nucleotides: TGTGCCAGCAGTGAGTTTGCGGACAGTCTATACTTT. It yields the protein CASSEFADSLYF.

The chain has TRBV4-1 and TRBJ2-1; D is ambiguous. There are 12 residues in the CDR3. Trimming left V 1 base short and J 9 bases short, with 7 bases between. CDR1 is MGHRA, CDR2 YSYEKL, per germline. The CDR3 loop reads CASSQGSGEQFF. For the CDR3, the DNA is TGCGCCAGCAGCCAAGGATCCGGTGAGCAGTTCTTC.

The chain joins TRBV12-5 to TRBJ2-7; no definite D call. Trimming removed 0 bases from V and 1 base from J, with 19 bases in between. CDR3 size: 18 residues. Germline CDR1 reads LGHNT; CDR2 reads FRNRAP. CDR3 nucleotide sequence: TGTGCTAGTGGTTTGGTACTTACTGCCGGAGCGTCATCCTACGAGCAGTACTTC. Translating gives CASGLVLTAGASSYEQYF.

This clone was seen a single time. The chain carries TRBV7-6 and TRBJ2-7, with 8 nucleotides matching TRBD1. The CDR3 totals 14 residues. CDR1 is SGHVS, CDR2 FNYEAQ, per germline. Unmatched junction bases numbered 7, after V lost 3 bases and J lost 6 bases. Written as DNA, the CDR3 is TGTGCCAGCAGCTTCGTAGGACAGGGTTCCGAGCAGTACTTC. This sequence encodes CASSFVGQGSEQYF.

V gene TRBV11-3 combines with J gene TRBJ2-1, with a possible D match to TRBD2 (7 bases). The CDR3 has 15 amino acids. Germline CDR1 is SGHNT and CDR2 is YENEEA. Trimming left V 3 bases short and J 7 bases short, with 16 bases between. The CDR3 region has the DNA TGTGCCAGCAGCTTCGGGGGCGGGAGTCCGAATGAGCAGTTCTTC. Its protein product is CASSFGGGSPNEQFF.

About this clone itself: At one end, the junction sequence differs from germline, possibly due to a read error. The V gene is TRBV7-9, the J gene TRBJ2-7; no reliable D call. The CDR3 is 12 amino acids. CDR1 and CDR2 from the germline V gene are SEHNR and FQNEAQ (reference sequence). Written as DNA, the CDR3 is TGTTCCAGCAGCTTTATCTCCTACGAGCAGTACTTC. Translating it yields CSSSFISYEQYF.

V gene TRBV30 combines with J gene TRBJ2-3; D not certain. CDR1 and CDR2 from the germline V gene are GTSNPN and SVGIG (reference sequence). Trimming took 0 bases from V and 6 from J, leaving 4 bases between them. This CDR3 has 11 amino acids. The CDR3 nucleotides are TGTGCCTGGAGTGTGCGGGATACGCAGTATTTT. It encodes CAWSVRDTQYF.

The rearrangement joins TRBV9 to TRBJ2-5, with 9 bases aligning to TRBD1. Germline V gene sequence: CDR1 SGDLS, CDR2 YYNGEE. This CDR3 has 15 amino acids. V dropped 0 bases and J dropped 0; count of bases not matched to a gene: 0. In DNA, the CDR3 is TGTGCCAGCAGCGTAGGGGACAGGGACCAAGAGACCCAGTACTTC. The encoded protein is CASSVGDRDQETQYF. The full variable domain, completed using reference TRBV9 and TRBJ2-5, is DSGVTQTPKHLITATGQRVTLRCSPRSGDLSVYWYQQSLDQGLQFLIQYYNGEERAKGNILERFSAQQFPDLHSELNLSSLELGDSALYFCASSVGDRDQETQYFGPGTRLLVL.

The V call is TRBV18, the J call TRBJ1-1; maybe TRBD1 (5 bases). Trimming stripped 1 base from V and 7 bases from J, with 10 bases between. The CDR3 length is 13 residues. The germline V gene encodes CDR1 KGHSH and CDR2 LQKENI. The CDR3 spells CASSPRGGGEAFF. CDR3 DNA sequence: TGTGCCAGCTCACCACGGGGGGGAGGTGAAGCTTTCTTT. Full variable domain (rest looked up from reference TRBV18 and TRBJ1-1): NAGVMQNPRHLVRRRGQEARLRCSPMKGHSHVYWYRQLPEEGLKFMVYLQKENIIDESGMPKERFSAEFPKEGPSILRIQQVVRGDSAAYFCASSPRGGGEAFFGQGTRLTVV.

The chain uses TRBV25-1 and TRBJ1-1, with TRBD1 as a possible D gene (6 bases). Trimming took off 7 bases at V and 7 bases at J, with 19 bases between the two ends. Germline V gene data show CDR1 as MGHDK and CDR2 as SYGVNS. This CDR3 is 14 amino acids long. CDR3 sequence: CASKGDGEHGEAFF. DNA of the CDR3: TGTGCCAGCAAGGGGGACGGGGAACATGGTGAAGCTTTCTTT.

This clone was recorded only once. The V and J genes are TRBV6-5 and TRBJ2-5; TRBD2 matches at 10 bases. The J segment lost 13 bases and the V segment lost 3 bases, leaving 8 bases of the junction unmatched. Germline assignment: CDR1 MNHEY and CDR2 SVGAGI. The CDR3 is made up of 13 amino acids. The CDR3 DNA follows: TGTGCCAGCAGTTATGGGCTAGCGGGGGACTTGTACTTC. Amino acids: CASSYGLAGDLYF.

This clone came up once. V and J are TRBV19 and TRBJ2-7; D ambiguous. In germline, CDR1 is LNHDA, CDR2 SQIVND (reference sequence). The CDR3 spans 12 residues. The germline V and J ends were trimmed by 8 bases and 6 bases, with 14 bases remaining between them. The CDR3 here is CASGWADAEQYF. The CDR3, as DNA: TGTGCCAGTGGGTGGGCCGATGCCGAGCAGTACTTC.

This chain connects TRBV4-1 to TRBJ2-1, with TRBD1 matching 8 bases. V lost 3 bases to trimming and J lost 7 bases; unmatched junction nucleotides: 8. The V gene's germline CDR1 is MGHRA and CDR2 YSYEKL. The CDR3 has 15 amino acids. For the CDR3, the DNA is TGCGCCAGCAGCCAGCAGACAGGGGTGGAAAATGAGCAGTTCTTC. This encodes CASSQQTGVENEQFF.

The chain uses TRBV9 and TRBJ1-5, with D possibly matching TRBD1 (5 bases). The germline V and J ends were trimmed by 4 bases and 8 bases, with 13 bases remaining between them. Germline lookup yields CDR1 SGDLS and CDR2 YYNGEE. CDR3 size: 13 residues. The CDR3 here is CASSPAGNEPQHF. CDR3 nucleotides: TGTGCCAGCAGCCCGGCAGGGAATGAGCCCCAGCATTTT. Full variable domain (remainder filled in from reference TRBV9 and TRBJ1-5): DSGVTQTPKHLITATGQRVTLRCSPRSGDLSVYWYQQSLDQGLQFLIQYYNGEERAKGNILERFSAQQFPDLHSELNLSSLELGDSALYFCASSPAGNEPQHFGDGTRLSIL.

This clone was counted between two and nine times. J is TRBJ2-2 and V is TRBV5-5; 8 nucleotides align to TRBD2. The V segment lost 2 bases and the J segment 5 bases; nucleotides outside the gene matches: 11. The CDR3 is 17 residues long. Germline V gene sequence: CDR1 SGHKS, CDR2 YYEKEE (reference sequence). DNA for the CDR3: TGTGCCAGCAGCTTTGCAGGCGGGAGGATTGGAACCGGGGAGCTGTTTTTT. Its protein is CASSFAGGRIGTGELFF.

The chain links TRBV7-6 to TRBJ2-1, with D unresolved. This CDR3 spans 14 amino acids. The V end lost 1 base, the J end lost 6 bases, and 10 bases lay between the germline ends. Germline loops: CDR1 SGHVS, CDR2 FNYEAQ. CDR3 sequence reads: CASSLEPVRNEQFF. CDR3 DNA sequence: TGTGCCAGCAGCTTAGAACCGGTGCGCAATGAGCAGTTCTTC.

This chain links TRBV4-1 with TRBJ2-5; maybe TRBD2 (6 bases). Per germline, CDR1 MGHRA and CDR2 YSYEKL. The V gene lost 1 base and the J gene lost 5 bases, with 11 bases spanning the gap. The CDR3 is made up of 14 amino acids. This CDR3 is CASSQVPGTETQYF. DNA of the CDR3: TGCGCCAGCAGCCAAGTTCCGGGGACTGAGACCCAGTACTTC.

The chain combines TRBV5-6 with TRBJ2-7; tentatively, D is TRBD2 (6 bases). The CDR3 length is 14 residues. Per the germline V gene, CDR1 is SGHDT and CDR2 is YYEEEE. V was cut by 3 bases and J by 0 bases, with 10 bases left in between. The CDR3 here is CASSSTSTSYEQYF. The CDR3 nucleotides read TGTGCCAGCAGCTCGACTAGTACCTCCTACGAGCAGTACTTC.

The chain recombines TRBV9 with TRBJ2-1; 12 nucleotides align to TRBD2. J was trimmed by 7 bases and V by 4 bases; bases with no gene match: 6. This CDR3 comprises 15 residues. In germline, CDR1 is SGDLS, CDR2 YYNGEE. CDR3 protein: CASSFVGLAGNEQFF. In DNA, the CDR3 is TGTGCCAGCAGCTTCGTCGGACTAGCGGGAAATGAGCAGTTCTTC.

This chain uses TRBV18 with TRBJ2-7; D perhaps matches TRBD1 (5 bases). Trimming took off 0 bases at V and 0 bases at J, with 18 bases between the two ends. Germline-derived CDR1 and CDR2 are KGHSH and LQKENI. This CDR3 spans 18 amino acids. The DNA of the CDR3 is TGTGCCAGCTCACCACCGGCGCCCGGGTTAAGGGGCTCCTACGAGCAGTACTTC. Amino acid sequence: CASSPPAPGLRGSYEQYF.

A few counts support this clone. The V gene is TRBV7-9, the J gene TRBJ2-1; TRBD2 matches 7 bases. Germline CDR1 and CDR2: SEHNR and FQNEAQ (reference sequence). CDR3 length equals 17 residues. Trimming cost V 5 bases and J 5 bases; bases outside gene matches: 15. CDR3 in amino acids: CASSVLAGAPRDNEQFF. CDR3 sequence (DNA): TGTGCCAGCAGCGTATTAGCGGGCGCCCCTCGGGACAATGAGCAGTTCTTC.

This sequence joins TRBV20-1 and TRBJ2-3, with TRBD2 matching 7 bases. The CDR3 is 11 amino acids. V was pared by 5 bases and J by 15 bases, with 11 bases of the junction left unmatched. Germline CDR1 reads DFQATT; CDR2 reads SNEGSKA (reference sequence). CDR3 sequence reads: CSASSGTMLYF. The CDR3 nucleotides are TGCAGTGCTTCCTCGGGGACTATGCTATATTTT.

The chain has TRBV27 and TRBJ2-7; D possibly corresponds to TRBD2 (5 bases). V was pared by 6 bases and J by 5 bases, with 17 bases between. The CDR3 covers 14 residues. Germline CDR1 is MNHEY and CDR2 is SMNVEV (reference sequence). Here the CDR3 DNA reads TGTGCCAGCAGCCCTGCCGGGGTTCTGGACGAGCAGTACTTC. Translated, it gives CASSPAGVLDEQYF.

The chain joins TRBV19 to TRBJ2-7; possible D gene TRBD1, 5 bases. Trimming shortened V by 10 bases and J by 1 base, and 11 bases separated the two germline ends. This CDR3 is built from 12 residues. In germline, CDR1 is LNHDA, CDR2 SQIVND (reference sequence). In DNA form, the CDR3 reads TGTGCCACCGAAGGGGTTTCCTACGAGCAGTACTTC. Its protein is CATEGVSYEQYF.

In nucleotides, the CDR3 is TGTGCCAGCTCTCCTGACAATAGCAATCAGCCCCAGCATTTT. Translated: CASSPDNSNQPQHF. V and J are TRBV28 and TRBJ1-5; unclear D gene. Trimming stripped 8 bases from V and 0 bases from J, with 11 bases between. Germline CDR1 is MDHEN and CDR2 is SYDVKM. There are 14 residues in the CDR3.

The DNA of the CDR3 is TGCGCCAGCAGTAACCAGGGAGGCTCCTACAATGAGCAGTTCTTC. Its translation: CASSNQGGSYNEQFF. The genes are TRBV5-1 and TRBJ2-1; tentative D call: TRBD2 (6 bases). Germline CDR1 SGHRS, CDR2 YFSETQ. Trimming shortened V by 5 bases and J by 0 bases, and 12 bases separated the two germline ends. The CDR3 has 15 amino acids. Full variable domain (missing parts from reference TRBV5-1 and TRBJ2-1): KAGVTQTPRYLIKTRGQQVTLSCSPISGHRSVSWYQQTPGQGLQFLFEYFSETQRNKGNFPGRFSGRQFSNSRSEMNVSTLELGDSALYLCASSNQGGSYNEQFFGPGTRLTVL.

The V call is TRBV7-8, the J call TRBJ2-1; D ambiguous. Trimming pared 2 bases from V and 15 bases from J, leaving 17 bases between. This CDR3 comprises 13 residues. Looked up from germline, CDR1 is SGHVS and CDR2 is FQNEAQ. The CDR3 DNA reads TGTGCCAGCAGCTTACTGTCAAGTGTGCAGGTGTTCTTC. Amino acids: CASSLLSSVQVFF.

This chain links TRBV19 with TRBJ2-7, with TRBD1 matching over 8 bases. CDR3 size: 15 residues. Trimming at V came to 5 bases and at J to 3 bases, leaving 9 bases not matched to a gene. The V gene's germline CDR1 is LNHDA and CDR2 SQIVND (reference sequence). The CDR3 nucleotides are TGTGCCAGTAGTCCAGGGACAGGAACTGGCTACGAGCAGTACTTC. Translation gives CASSPGTGTGYEQYF.

With respect to this clone: Within the sample, other DNA sequences also encode this same CDR3. V and J are TRBV2 and TRBJ2-1, with D unclear. Germline V gene sequence: CDR1 SNHLY, CDR2 FYNNEI. This CDR3 region has 11 residues. V lost 6 bases and J lost 5, with 5 bases in between. The CDR3 nucleotides read TGTGCCAGCAGCAGAAACAATGAGCAGTTCTTC. Translated: CASSRNNEQFF.

This chain connects TRBV7-9 to TRBJ2-7; the D gene is possibly TRBD2 (5 bases). Germline lookup yields CDR1 SEHNR and CDR2 FQNEAQ (reference sequence). The length of the CDR3 is 13 residues. V was trimmed by 5 bases and J by 3 bases, leaving 11 bases between them. The CDR3 DNA reads as TGTGCCAGCAGCCGACTATTAAACTACGAGCAGTACTTC. It yields the protein CASSRLLNYEQYF.